Following are 2 T cell receptor beta chains from one sample sequenced in a study of blood T cell repertoires in COVID-19. Produced via immunoSEQ multiplex PCR; TCRdb's table is partial and in-frame only. The sample lists 150,000 to 250,000 clones, approximately 84% seen once, with roughly 7% in the top ten. The sequenced sample consisted of PBMCs or T cells enriched from blood (not recorded which). The source of these receptors is a man in his forties who had recovered from COVID-19.

This chain links TRBV5-1 with TRBJ1-4, with a tentative D call TRBD1 (5 bases). V lost 2 bases and J 4 bases, leaving 9 bases between the germline ends. Germline CDR1 is SGHRS and CDR2 is YFSETQ. There are 14 residues in the CDR3. CDR3 region: CASSLDRYNEKLFF. The CDR3 DNA follows: TGCGCCAGCAGCTTAGACAGATATAATGAAAAACTGTTTTTT.

V usage is TRBV10-3 and J usage is TRBJ1-2; 7 bases agree with TRBD1. V shed 6 bases, J shed 4 bases, and the junction held 5 bases outside the gene matches. This CDR3 spans 13 amino acids. Germline V gives CDR1 ENHRY, CDR2 SYGVKD. CDR3 DNA sequence: TGTGCCATCAGCCCAGGGGGGACCTATGGCTACACCTTC. Translating it yields CAISPGGTYGYTF.